This T cell receptor (beta chain) originates from a study of CD8+CD57+ T cells in acquired aplastic anemia. This clonotype was recorded a few times. Its specificity is not known. Genomic DNA, serving as template, underwent TCR beta VDJ and CDR3 profiling. TCRdb independently ran MiXCR on the reads; one entry per CDR3 protein. The sample contains more than 150,000 distinct CDR3 sequences, 45% to 50% of which appear only once. Overall study results and limits: It was found that nearly 30 CD8+ CDR3 sequences were shared between patients and controls. Any difference that existed in CD8+ Simpson's diversity between patients and controls was not significant.

CDR3 size: 13 residues. V was pared by 7 bases and J by 3 bases, with 12 bases between. Germline V CDR1 and CDR2: LNHNV, YYDKDF (reference sequence). The sample consisted of sorted CD4+, CD8+, or CD8+CD57+ T cells (not recorded which) from PBMCs. The chain combines TRBV15 with TRBJ2-5; a weak D match, TRBD1 (5 bases). The sequence was collected from a human donor in good health. In nucleotides, the CDR3 is TGTGCCACCAATACAGACAGCAAAGAGACCCAGTACTTC. Protein: CATNTDSKETQYF.